Presented here are 14 T cell receptor beta chains from one specimen sequenced in a study of shared clonotypes between healthy human individuals (dated by TCRdb to 2019 to 2021). The library was generated by the immunoSEQ multiplex PCR assay. The source is immuneACCESS, and TCRdb retained only in-frame sequences with V and J called. Part of the clones is not carried over; for the studies checked, unresolved V genes explain less than half of this, and the remainder is unexplained. In this sample the table shows roughly 2.2 million clones, approximately 95% of which occur a single time. The top ten clonotypes cover roughly 0.36% of the sample. The sample taken for sequencing was naive CD4+ T cells from PBMCs. Explained via the paper, the cell subset or site label denotes: CD45RA+ positively selected. The receptors were gathered from a man in his late teens or twenties in good health. Some clones in this sample may be carry-over from other donors' samples.

This chain links TRBV10-3 with TRBJ2-3; the D is unclear. In germline, CDR1 is ENHRY, CDR2 SYGVKD. The length of the CDR3 is 16 residues. V was pared by 4 bases and J by 4 bases, with 18 bases between. The CDR3 DNA sequence: TGTGCCATCAGTGCGCGAGATTCGATAGTAGCAGATACGCAGTATTTT. Translation: CAISARDSIVADTQYF.

J is TRBJ2-7 and V is TRBV5-1; the D gene is possibly TRBD1 (5 bases). Trimming removed 0 bases at V and 2 bases at J, with 12 bases between. CDR3 length: 15 amino acids. Germline loops: CDR1 SGHRS, CDR2 YFSETQ. The DNA for the CDR3 is TGCGCCAGCAGCTTGGACCCAAGGGGTCCCTACGAGCAGTACTTC. Translated, it gives CASSLDPRGPYEQYF.

The chain recombines TRBV7-2 with TRBJ1-5, with D perhaps TRBD1 (5 bases). Germline CDR1 reads SGHTA; CDR2 reads FQGNSA. The CDR3 length is 16 residues. V shed 1 base and J shed 4 bases, with 14 bases lying between them. The CDR3 here is CASSLVGVQPNQPQHF. The CDR3 DNA reads TGTGCCAGCAGCTTAGTGGGGGTACAGCCGAATCAGCCCCAGCATTTT.

CDR3 loop: CASGVRTDTQYF. The CDR3 region has the DNA TGTGCCAGCGGGGTTAGAACAGATACGCAGTATTTT. The V and J genes are TRBV6-1 and TRBJ2-3; D is unresolved. This CDR3 has 12 residues. Trimming pared 8 bases from V and 3 bases from J, leaving 9 bases between. In germline, CDR1 is MNHNS, CDR2 SASEGT.

The gene calls are TRBV18 and TRBJ1-5; D is uncertain. The CDR3 consists of 15 residues. CDR1 and CDR2 from the germline V gene are KGHSH and LQKENI. Trimming took 2 bases from V and 4 from J, leaving 12 bases between them. In DNA form, the CDR3 reads TGTGCCAGCTCACCAGGCAGAATAACAAATCAGCCCCAGCATTTT. This gives the protein CASSPGRITNQPQHF.

Concerning this clone itself: Other DNA sequences from this sample encode an identical CDR3 as well. The J gene is TRBJ2-1, the V gene TRBV28; no definite D call. The length of the CDR3 is 13 residues. Trimming left V 1 base short and J 6 bases short, with 7 bases between. From germline, CDR1 is MDHEN and CDR2 SYDVKM. In nucleotides, the CDR3 is TGTGCCAGCAGTTTATACAGCGCCAATGAGCAGTTCTTC. Amino acid sequence: CASSLYSANEQFF.

This chain links TRBV9 with TRBJ2-2, with D possibly being TRBD2 (5 bases). The V end lost 2 bases, the J end lost 6 bases, and 11 bases lay between the germline ends. Looked up from germline, CDR1 is SGDLS and CDR2 is YYNGEE. This CDR3 comprises 14 residues. This CDR3 is CASSVDLASGELFF. In nucleotides, the CDR3 is TGTGCCAGCAGCGTCGACCTAGCTTCCGGGGAGCTGTTTTTT. The entire variable domain, with the rest obtained from reference TRBV9 and TRBJ2-2, is as follows: DSGVTQTPKHLITATGQRVTLRCSPRSGDLSVYWYQQSLDQGLQFLIQYYNGEERAKGNILERFSAQQFPDLHSELNLSSLELGDSALYFCASSVDLASGELFFGEGSRLTVL.

The J gene is TRBJ2-7, the V gene TRBV6-5; D gene unclear. Trimming stripped 8 bases from V and 2 bases from J, with 16 bases between. This CDR3 contains 14 residues. CDR1 and CDR2 from the germline V gene are MNHEY and SVGAGI. In DNA form, the CDR3 reads TGTGCCAGCGGAACCTTGACTTTTCCCTACGAGCAGTACTTC. It encodes CASGTLTFPYEQYF.

The chain links TRBV5-4 to TRBJ2-3; TRBD2 might be the D (6 bases). Trimming removed 4 bases from V and 2 bases from J, with 17 bases in between. In germline, CDR1 is SGHNT, CDR2 YYREEE (reference sequence). There are 16 residues in the CDR3. The CDR3 loop is CASSRGGDLNTDTQYF. In nucleotides, the CDR3 is TGTGCCAGCAGCCGGGGTGGGGACTTGAACACAGATACGCAGTATTTT.

CDR3 loop: CSVWGAPGELFF. CDR3 bases: TGCAGCGTCTGGGGGGCTCCCGGGGAGCTGTTTTTT. The rearrangement links TRBV29-1 to TRBJ2-2; the D call may be TRBD1 or TRBD2 (6 bases each). The V gene lost 6 bases and the J gene lost 6 bases, with 11 bases spanning the gap. CDR3 length: 12 residues. CDR1 and CDR2 from the germline V gene are SQVTM and ANQGSEA.

The chain uses TRBV7-9 and TRBJ2-5; D is possibly TRBD2 (5 bases). Trimming pared 3 bases from V and 4 bases from J, leaving 12 bases between. This CDR3 spans 14 amino acids. Germline CDR1 and CDR2: SEHNR and FQNEAQ (reference sequence). Here the CDR3 DNA reads TGTGCCAGCAGCTTGGATCCCCGGGGAGAGACCCAGTACTTC. This translates into CASSLDPRGETQYF.

The chain uses TRBV10-3 and TRBJ1-5; 8 bases match TRBD1. CDR3 size: 13 residues. CDR1 is ENHRY and CDR2 is SYGVKD in the germline V gene. The V and J ends lost 4 bases and 5 bases, in that order; junction bases with no gene match: 1. In DNA form, the CDR3 reads TGTGCCATCAGTGTGGGACAGGATCAGCCCCAGCATTTT. Amino acids: CAISVGQDQPQHF.

Points on this clone: The germline gene is not matched at one end of the junction; a read error may be the cause. The DNA for the CDR3 is TGTGCCAGCAGCCTATCTCGGGACAGGAAGGAATTC. It codes for CASSLSRDRKEF. V and J are TRBV28 and TRBJ2-7, with TRBD1 matching over 8 bases. CDR1 is MDHEN and CDR2 is SYDVKM in the germline V gene. The CDR3 runs 12 residues.

This clone occurred a few times. The rearrangement uses TRBV2 and TRBJ1-1, with D possibly TRBD1 on 5 matching bases. Germline V gene data show CDR1 as SNHLY and CDR2 as FYNNEI. This CDR3 has 14 amino acids. V was cut by 6 bases and J by 0 bases, with 11 bases left in between. The CDR3 here is CASRAQGMNTEAFF. The CDR3, as DNA: TGTGCCAGCAGGGCTCAGGGAATGAACACTGAAGCTTTCTTT.